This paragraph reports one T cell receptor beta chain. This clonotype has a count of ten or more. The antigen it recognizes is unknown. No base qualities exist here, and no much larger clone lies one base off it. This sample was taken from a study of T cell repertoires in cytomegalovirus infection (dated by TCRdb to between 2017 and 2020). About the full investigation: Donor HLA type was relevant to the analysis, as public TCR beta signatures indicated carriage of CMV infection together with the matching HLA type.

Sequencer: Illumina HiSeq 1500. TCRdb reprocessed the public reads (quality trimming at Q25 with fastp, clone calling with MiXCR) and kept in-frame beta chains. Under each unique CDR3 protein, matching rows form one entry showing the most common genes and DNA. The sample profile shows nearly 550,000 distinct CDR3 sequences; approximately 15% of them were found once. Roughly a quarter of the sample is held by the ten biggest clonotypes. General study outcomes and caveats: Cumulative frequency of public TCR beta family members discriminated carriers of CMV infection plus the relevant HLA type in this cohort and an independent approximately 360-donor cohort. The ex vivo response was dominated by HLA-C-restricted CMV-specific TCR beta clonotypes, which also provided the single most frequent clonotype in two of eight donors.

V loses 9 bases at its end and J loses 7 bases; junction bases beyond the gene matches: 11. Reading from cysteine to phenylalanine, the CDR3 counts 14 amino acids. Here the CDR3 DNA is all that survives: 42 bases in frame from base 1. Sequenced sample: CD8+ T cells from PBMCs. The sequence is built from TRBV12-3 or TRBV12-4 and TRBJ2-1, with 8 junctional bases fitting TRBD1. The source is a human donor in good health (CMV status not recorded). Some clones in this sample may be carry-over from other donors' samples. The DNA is TGTGCCAGTGTTATCCAGGGGGCATTTAATGAGCAGTTCTTC. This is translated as CASVIQGAFNEQFF.